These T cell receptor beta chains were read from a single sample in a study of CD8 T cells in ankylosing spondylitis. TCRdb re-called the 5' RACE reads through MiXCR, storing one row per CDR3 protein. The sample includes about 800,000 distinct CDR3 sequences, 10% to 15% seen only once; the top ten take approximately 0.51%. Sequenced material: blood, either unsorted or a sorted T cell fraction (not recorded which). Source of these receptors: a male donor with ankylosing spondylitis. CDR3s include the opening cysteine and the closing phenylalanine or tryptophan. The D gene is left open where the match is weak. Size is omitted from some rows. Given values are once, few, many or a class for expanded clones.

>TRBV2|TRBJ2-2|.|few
TGTGCCAGCAAGGGGCAGGCGTACACCGGGGAGCTGTTTTTT
CASKGQAYTGELFF
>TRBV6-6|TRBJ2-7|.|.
TGTGCCAGCAGCCCAATCCAGACCGAGCAGTACTTC
CASSPIQTEQYF
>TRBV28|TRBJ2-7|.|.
TGTGCCAGCAGGCGGAGCTGGGACTTCTTTTCCTACGAGCAGTACTTC
CASRRSWDFFSYEQYF
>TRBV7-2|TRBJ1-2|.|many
TGTGCCAGCAGCTTAAGAGACCTCTATGGCTACACCTTC
CASSLRDLYGYTF
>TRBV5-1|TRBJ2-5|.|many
TGCGCCAGCAGCTTGGATTTCGAGACCCAGTACTTC
CASSLDFETQYF
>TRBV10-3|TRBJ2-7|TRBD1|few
TGTGCCATCAGCCTAGATCGGGACAGGTACTACGAGCAGTACTTC
CAISLDRDRYYEQYF
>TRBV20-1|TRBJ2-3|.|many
TGCAGTGCTCCATACCCCACAGATACGCAGTATTTT
CSAPYPTDTQYF
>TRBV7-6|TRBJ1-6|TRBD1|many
TGTGCCAGCAGCGGGACAGGGGTTGGCTCACCCCTCCACTTT
CASSGTGVGSPLHF
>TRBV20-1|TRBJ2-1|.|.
TGCAGTGCAGTCGGGACTCGAAACAATGAGCAGTTCTTC
CSAVGTRNNEQFF
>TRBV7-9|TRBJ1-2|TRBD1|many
TGTGCCAGCAGCAGTTGGGACAGGCGAAACTTGGGCTACACCTTC
CASSSWDRRNLGYTF
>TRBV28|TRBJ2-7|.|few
TGTGCCAGCAGACGGAGGAAGAGCTCCTACGAGCAGTACTTC
CASRRRKSSYEQYF
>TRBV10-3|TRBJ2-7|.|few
TGTGCCATCAGTGAGTCAAGCGAGTGGGGCCTGAACGAGCAGTACTTC
CAISESSEWGLNEQYF
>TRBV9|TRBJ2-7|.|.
TGTGCCAGCAGCGTAGGGGTCGACTCTCACTCCTACGAGCAGTACTTC
CASSVGVDSHSYEQYF
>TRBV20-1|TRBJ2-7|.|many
TGCAGTGCTAGAGATCTGACAGGAGCCTACGAGCAGTACTTC
CSARDLTGAYEQYF
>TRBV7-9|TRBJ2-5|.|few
TGTGCCAGCAGCTTACTGGGACACGTACAAGAGACCCAGTACTTC
CASSLLGHVQETQYF
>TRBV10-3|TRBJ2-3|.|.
TGTGCCATCAGTGAGAATCAGCGGAGCACAGATACGCAGTATTTT
CAISENQRSTDTQYF
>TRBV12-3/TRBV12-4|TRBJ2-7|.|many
TGTGCCAGCAGTCCCCAGACAGGTCAGGGGGAGCAGTACTTC
CASSPQTGQGEQYF
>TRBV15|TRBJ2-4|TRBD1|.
TGTGCCACCAGCAGGGGACAGTCCAAAAACATTCAGTACTTC
CATSRGQSKNIQYF
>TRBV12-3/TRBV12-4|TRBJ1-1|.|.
TGTGCCAGCAGTTTCGTACAGGAGGGCACTGAAGCTTTCTTT
CASSFVQEGTEAFF
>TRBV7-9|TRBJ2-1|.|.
TGTGCCAGCAGCTTATATGACAATGAGCAGTTCTTC
CASSLYDNEQFF
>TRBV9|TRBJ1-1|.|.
TGTGCCAGCAGCGTAGCCACCACCACTGAAGCTTTCTTT
CASSVATTTEAFF
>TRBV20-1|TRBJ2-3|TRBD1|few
TGCAGTGCTAGAGACCAGGGACAGGGGGATACGCAGTATTTT
CSARDQGQGDTQYF
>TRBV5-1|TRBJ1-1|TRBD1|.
TGCGCCAGCAGCGTGTCCGGGACAGAGAACACTGAAGCTTTCTTT
CASSVSGTENTEAFF
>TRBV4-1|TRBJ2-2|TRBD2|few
TGCGCCAGCAGCACGGGACTAGCGGGCCCCCTTTACACCGGGGAGCTGTTTTTT
CASSTGLAGPLYTGELFF
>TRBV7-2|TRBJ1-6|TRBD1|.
TGTGCCAGCAGCCCCCGACCGGGACAGGGCAGGTCACCCCTCCACTTT
CASSPRPGQGRSPLHF
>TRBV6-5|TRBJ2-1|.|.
TGTGCCAGCAGTCAGGCTCGTGAGCAGTTCTTC
CASSQAREQFF
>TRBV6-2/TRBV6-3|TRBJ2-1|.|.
TGTGCCAGCAGCCTCCTTACGTCAGATACTGAGCAGTTCTTC
CASSLLTSDTEQFF
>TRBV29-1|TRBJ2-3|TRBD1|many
TGCAGCGTCCAACCGGGACAGAACACAGATACGCAGTATTTT
CSVQPGQNTDTQYF
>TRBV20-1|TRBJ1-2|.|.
TGCAGTGCTATCGGGGCTGCGGATAACTATGGCTACACCTTC
CSAIGAADNYGYTF
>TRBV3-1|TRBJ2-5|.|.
TGTGCCAGCAGCCAAGAGTTTGGGGGAACAGAGACCCAGTACTTC
CASSQEFGGTETQYF
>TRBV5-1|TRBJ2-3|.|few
TGCGCCAGCAGCTTCGGGGCGGGACAGAAGACAGATACGCAGTATTTT
CASSFGAGQKTDTQYF